One and the same sample provided the 32 T cell receptor beta chains below, sequenced in a study of blood T cell repertoires in COVID-19. Assay: immunoSEQ multiplex PCR; the TCRdb copy retains only in-frame clones and omits some. There are fewer than 400,000 clones in the sample; around 90% occur only once, and 4.5% to 5.5% lies in the top ten. Sequenced sample: PBMCs or T cells enriched from blood (not recorded which). Every receptor here comes from a man in his sixties who had recovered from COVID-19.

V gene TRBV30 combines with J gene TRBJ2-1; D may be TRBD2 (5 bases). Per germline, CDR1 GTSNPN and CDR2 SVGIG (reference sequence). V lost 2 bases and J 2 bases, leaving 10 bases between the germline ends. This CDR3 has 14 residues. The CDR3 nucleotides read TGTGCCTGGAGTTGGAACGGGGCCTACAATGAGCAGTTCTTC. This codes for CAWSWNGAYNEQFF. Complete variable domain (other parts from reference TRBV30 and TRBJ2-1): SQTIHQWPATLVQPVGSPLSLECTVEGTSNPNLYWYRQAAGRGLQLLFYSVGIGQISSEVPQNLSASRPQDRQFILSSKKLLLSDSGFYLCAWSWNGAYNEQFFGPGTRLTVL.

The gene calls are TRBV3-1 (or the pseudogene TRBV3-2) and TRBJ2-3; 10 bases are a match to TRBD2. The V gene's germline CDR1 is LGHDT and CDR2 YNNKEL (reference sequence). This CDR3 contains 14 residues. V was clipped by 4 bases and J by 3 bases; unmatched bases: 1. For the CDR3, the DNA is TGTGCCAGCAGCCCTAGCGGGAGAACAGATACGCAGTATTTT. Translating it yields CASSPSGRTDTQYF.

The CDR3 DNA follows: TGTGCCAGCAGTACGGGAGGCTCCTACAATGAGCAGTTCTTC. Its protein product is CASSTGGSYNEQFF. This chain connects TRBV11-3 to TRBJ2-1; 7 nucleotides match TRBD2. The V and J ends lost 6 bases and 0 bases, in that order; junction bases with no gene match: 2. In germline, CDR1 is SGHNT, CDR2 YENEEA. The CDR3 covers 14 residues. Full variable domain (missing parts from reference TRBV11-3 and TRBJ2-1): EAGVVQSPRYKIIEKKQPVAFWCNPISGHNTLYWYLQNLGQGPELLIRYENEEAVDDSQLPKDRFSAERLKGVDSTLKIQPAELGDSAVYLCASSTGGSYNEQFFGPGTRLTVL.

The V call is TRBV7-2, the J call TRBJ2-7, with TRBD2 matching over 10 bases. This CDR3 has 15 amino acids. Germline V gene data show CDR1 as SGHTA and CDR2 as FQGNSA. Losses at the gene ends were 5 bases for V and 2 bases for J; bases not matched to a gene: 6. For the CDR3, the DNA is TGTGCCAGCAGCCGCGTAGCGGGAGGCACCTACGAGCAGTACTTC. Protein product: CASSRVAGGTYEQYF. Based on the CDR3 plus reference TRBV7-2 and TRBJ2-7, the full variable domain is GAGVSQSPSNKVTEKGKDVELRCDPISGHTALYWYRQSLGQGLEFLIYFQGNSAPDKSGLPSDRFSAERTGGSVSTLTIQRTQQEDSAVYLCASSRVAGGTYEQYFGPGTRLTVT.

The rearrangement uses TRBV3-1 (or the pseudogene TRBV3-2) and TRBJ2-5, with TRBD1 identical over 9 bases. This CDR3 comprises 15 residues. The ends lost 6 bases at V and 5 bases at J; junction bases unmatched: 10. Per germline, CDR1 LGHDT and CDR2 YNNKEL (reference sequence). Written as DNA, the CDR3 is TGTGCCAGCAGTACCAGGGACAGGGAATTGGAGACCCAGTACTTC. Protein sequence: CASSTRDRELETQYF.

The chain uses TRBV24-1 and TRBJ2-2; 7 bases fit TRBD2. Germline V gives CDR1 KGHDR, CDR2 SFDVKD. V shed 12 bases and J 8 bases; nucleotides not matched to a gene: 11. This CDR3 region has 13 residues. The CDR3, as DNA: TGTGCCCCCGGCGAGGGAGGGACGGGGGAGCTGTTTTTT. This codes for CAPGEGGTGELFF.

The chain recombines TRBV7-9 with TRBJ1-5; no reliable D call. The CDR3 totals 15 residues. The ends were cut back, 5 bases at V and 8 bases at J, with 19 bases in the middle. Germline lookup yields CDR1 SEHNR and CDR2 FQNEAQ (reference sequence). The DNA for the CDR3 is TGTGCCAGCAGCCAAGAGGGAAGGGAAGGTGAGCCCCAGCATTTT. Its translation is CASSQEGREGEPQHF.

This clone was recorded only once. The chain recombines TRBV10-1 with TRBJ1-2; maybe TRBD1 (5 bases). The CDR3 is made up of 13 amino acids. CDR1 is WNHNN, CDR2 SYGVQD, per germline (reference sequence). V gave up 2 bases and J gave up 4 bases, with 8 bases separating them. CDR3 loop: CASSERGTYGYTF. In nucleotides, the CDR3 is TGCGCCAGCAGTGAGCGGGGGACCTATGGCTACACCTTC.

The genes are TRBV11-2 and TRBJ2-5, with 7 bases that match TRBD2. The V segment lost 5 bases and the J segment 3 bases; nucleotides outside the gene matches: 6. Germline V lookup: CDR1 SGHAT, CDR2 FQNNGV. This CDR3 has 14 amino acids. CDR3 coding DNA: TGTGCCAGCAGCATACTAGCGCTGAAAGAGACCCAGTACTTC. Amino acids: CASSILALKETQYF.

A few counts support this clone. CDR3: CASSRDSSSYNEQFF. For the CDR3, the DNA is TGTGCCAGCAGCCGGGACAGCAGCTCCTACAATGAGCAGTTCTTC. V is TRBV7-3 and J is TRBJ2-1, with 7 bases fitting TRBD1. Trimming removed 5 bases from V and 0 bases from J; junction bases left unmatched: 4. The CDR3 is 15 amino acids. CDR1 SGHTA and CDR2 FQGTGA come from the germline V gene. Complete variable domain (other parts from reference TRBV7-3 and TRBJ2-1): GAGVSQTPSNKVTEKGKYVELRCDPISGHTALYWYRQSLGQGPEFLIYFQGTGAADDSGLPNDRFFAVRPEGSVSTLKIQRTERGDSAVYLCASSRDSSSYNEQFFGPGTRLTVL.

This rearrangement joins TRBV6-5 to TRBJ2-7, with 9 bases aligning to TRBD1. This CDR3 region has 14 residues. CDR1 is MNHEY, CDR2 SVGAGI, per germline. V trimming: 6 bases; J trimming: 5 bases; junction bases outside the gene matches: 8. This chain's CDR3 is CASRPGQGDHEQYF. The DNA of the CDR3 is TGTGCCAGCAGGCCGGGACAGGGTGACCACGAGCAGTACTTC.

V usage is TRBV6-1 and J usage is TRBJ2-7; 8 bases are shared with TRBD1. In germline, CDR1 is MNHNS, CDR2 SASEGT. V was clipped by 0 bases and J by 0 bases; unmatched bases: 4. The CDR3 is 16 residues long. The CDR3 nucleotides are TGTGCCAGCAGTGAAGCTGGGACAGGAGACTCCTACGAGCAGTACTTC. Translating gives CASSEAGTGDSYEQYF.

The genes are TRBV25-1 and TRBJ2-3; D uncertain. CDR1 MGHDK and CDR2 SYGVNS come from the germline V gene. Trimming took 3 bases from V and 4 from J, leaving 11 bases between them. The CDR3 is 14 amino acids. The CDR3 bases are TGTGCCAGCAGTGACCCCACGGCGGCAGATACGCAGTATTTT. Protein: CASSDPTAADTQYF.

The V call is TRBV30, the J call TRBJ2-5; the D gene is possibly TRBD2 (6 bases). The germline CDR1 and CDR2 sequences are GTSNPN and SVGIG (reference sequence). V shed 4 bases and J shed 5 bases, with 23 bases lying between them. CDR3 length: 16 residues. Written as DNA, the CDR3 is TGTGCCTGGATCGAGAAGCGGGTTAGATGGGTGGAGACCCAGTACTTC. It codes for CAWIEKRVRWVETQYF.

This chain connects TRBV11-2 to TRBJ2-1; 10 bases are a match to TRBD1. The CDR3 is 16 amino acids. CDR1 is SGHAT and CDR2 is FQNNGV in the germline V gene. Trimming at V came to 7 bases and at J to 3 bases, leaving 9 bases not matched to a gene. Written as DNA, the CDR3 is TGTGCCAGCAATTTAAGGGGGACAGGGGACTACAATGAGCAGTTCTTC. This codes for CASNLRGTGDYNEQFF.

The chain carries TRBV9 and TRBJ2-7, with D tentatively TRBD1 (6 bases). Germline loops: CDR1 SGDLS, CDR2 YYNGEE. Trimming stripped 4 bases from V and 0 bases from J, with 14 bases between. The CDR3 extends over 15 amino acids. CDR3 sequence reads: CASSPQQGISYEQYF. CDR3 bases: TGTGCCAGCAGCCCCCAGCAGGGGATCTCCTACGAGCAGTACTTC.

CDR3 bases: TGTGCCAGCAGTCGACCCACTAGCGGGAGGGTCAATGAGCAGTTCTTC. Its protein is CASSRPTSGRVNEQFF. The chain joins TRBV3-1 (or the pseudogene TRBV3-2) to TRBJ2-1, with 13 bases identical to TRBD2. Trimming removed 6 bases from V and 6 bases from J; junction bases left unmatched: 8. Germline-derived CDR1 and CDR2 are LGHDT and YNNKEL (reference sequence). The CDR3 has 16 residues.

The rearrangement links TRBV5-1 to TRBJ2-3; 9 bases are a match to TRBD2. The ends lost 1 base at V and 7 bases at J; junction bases unmatched: 7. The CDR3 runs to 15 residues. From germline, CDR1 is SGHRS and CDR2 YFSETQ. CDR3 amino acids: CASSLPSGAPNTQYF. For the CDR3, the DNA is TGCGCCAGCAGCTTGCCTAGCGGGGCCCCCAATACGCAGTATTTT.

The CDR3 DNA reads as TGTGCCAGCAGCGTTGGGGGGACTGGGGCCAACGTCCTGACTTTC. This translates into CASSVGGTGANVLTF. This chain joins TRBV9 and TRBJ2-6; D is perhaps TRBD2 (6 bases). V dropped 2 bases and J dropped 2 bases, with 8 bases sitting between them. The germline V gene encodes CDR1 SGDLS and CDR2 YYNGEE. The CDR3 runs 15 residues. The variable domain in full, completed from reference TRBV9 and TRBJ2-6, reads DSGVTQTPKHLITATGQRVTLRCSPRSGDLSVYWYQQSLDQGLQFLIQYYNGEERAKGNILERFSAQQFPDLHSELNLSSLELGDSALYFCASSVGGTGANVLTFGAGSRLTVL.

The chain carries TRBV24-1 and TRBJ1-4, with a possible D match to TRBD1 (5 bases). V lost 3 bases and J 0 bases, leaving 7 bases between the germline ends. Germline V gene lookup returns CDR1 KGHDR and CDR2 SFDVKD. There are 15 residues in the CDR3. CDR3 region: CATSDPTATNEKLFF. The CDR3 DNA reads as TGTGCCACCAGTGATCCGACAGCAACTAATGAAAAACTGTTTTTT.

The chain uses TRBV28 and TRBJ2-7; no definite D call. The V and J ends lost 1 base and 1 base respectively, with 8 bases between them. CDR1 MDHEN and CDR2 SYDVKM come from the germline V gene. The CDR3 extends over 14 amino acids. For the CDR3, the DNA is TGTGCCAGCAGTTTATTAGCCAGATCCTACGAGCAGTACTTC. This gives the protein CASSLLARSYEQYF.

The rearrangement links TRBV4-3 to TRBJ2-7; 7 positions match TRBD1. J lost 0 bases, V lost 10 bases, and 12 bases had no gene match. Germline V gives CDR1 LGHNA, CDR2 YSLEER. The CDR3 totals 15 residues. As DNA, the CDR3 is TGCGCCAAGGGGGCCTATCCGGGACACTCCTACGAGCAGTACTTC. It yields the protein CAKGAYPGHSYEQYF.

The chain employs TRBV27 and TRBJ2-7; 9 positions agree with TRBD2. The junction had 5 bases not matched to a gene; V was cut back by 2 bases and J by 6 bases. Germline V gene lookup returns CDR1 MNHEY and CDR2 SMNVEV (reference sequence). The CDR3 is made up of 14 amino acids. The CDR3 reads CASSLLAGTGEQYF. DNA of the CDR3: TGTGCCAGCAGTTTACTAGCGGGGACGGGCGAGCAGTACTTC.

This clone was counted a few times. The V call is TRBV7-2, the J call TRBJ2-1, with 7 bases lining up with TRBD2. CDR1 SGHTA and CDR2 FQGNSA come from the germline V gene. J was trimmed by 6 bases and V by 1 base; bases with no gene match: 12. CDR3 length: 17 residues. Here the CDR3 DNA reads TGTGCCAGCAGCTTAGGGGCGGGGGACTATGTACGCAATGAGCAGTTCTTC. The encoded protein is CASSLGAGDYVRNEQFF.

This clone was seen once. CDR3 sequence reads: CASTLLAGDTRGYEQYF. The CDR3 region has the DNA TGTGCCAGCACCCTCTTAGCGGGAGATACCCGGGGCTACGAGCAGTACTTC. The chain combines TRBV5-6 with TRBJ2-7, with 9 bases fitting TRBD2. The CDR3 runs to 17 residues. Germline lookup yields CDR1 SGHDT and CDR2 YYEEEE. The V and J ends lost 6 bases and 3 bases, in that order; junction bases with no gene match: 16.

The rearrangement joins TRBV9 to TRBJ2-7; 7 bases map to TRBD2. The germline V gene has CDR1 SGDLS and CDR2 YYNGEE. Germline trimming cut 2 bases from V and 2 bases from J; bases unmatched to any gene: 4. CDR3 size: 14 residues. DNA of the CDR3: TGTGCCAGCAGCGTCGGACTAGGAACCTACGAGCAGTACTTC. It yields the protein CASSVGLGTYEQYF.

This chain links TRBV4-1 with TRBJ2-5; D is possibly TRBD2 (5 bases). The CDR3 is 19 amino acids. Trimming stripped 0 bases from V and 2 bases from J, with 22 bases between. CDR1 and CDR2 from the germline V gene are MGHRA and YSYEKL. The CDR3 loop reads CASSQEEEVVAMGQETQYF. The DNA of the CDR3 is TGCGCCAGCAGCCAAGAGGAGGAGGTGGTAGCGATGGGGCAAGAGACCCAGTACTTC.

The chain couples TRBV7-2 to TRBJ2-1; 9 positions agree with TRBD2. Germline V gene data show CDR1 as SGHTA and CDR2 as FQGNSA. V was clipped by 2 bases and J by 4 bases; unmatched bases: 6. CDR3 length: 16 residues. The CDR3, as DNA: TGTGCCAGCAGCTTACATCTTAGCGGGAGTTACAATGAGCAGTTCTTC. Its protein is CASSLHLSGSYNEQFF.

The chain couples TRBV5-8 to TRBJ1-1, with a tentative D call TRBD1 (5 bases). Germline V CDR1 and CDR2: SGHTS, YDEGEE. The length of the CDR3 is 16 residues. The V and J ends lost 6 bases and 5 bases respectively, with 23 bases between them. For the CDR3, the DNA is TGTGCCAGCACCCCTTTGGAGGGACGTGGTTGGACTGAAGCTTTCTTT. Translation gives CASTPLEGRGWTEAFF.

The rearrangement links TRBV18 to TRBJ2-3; 14 positions match TRBD2. The CDR3 sequence is 18 residues long. Germline-derived CDR1 and CDR2 are KGHSH and LQKENI. The junction had 5 bases not matched to a gene; V was cut back by 3 bases and J by 0 bases. The CDR3 DNA is TGTGCCAGCTCACCGGTGACTAGCGGGAGGGCAAGCACAGATACGCAGTATTTT. It yields the protein CASSPVTSGRASTDTQYF.

The chain is built from TRBV18 and TRBJ2-5; D call uncertain. The CDR3 runs to 14 residues. CDR1 KGHSH and CDR2 LQKENI come from the germline V gene. V was cut by 4 bases and J by 5 bases, with 14 bases left in between. CDR3 sequence (DNA): TGTGCCAGCTCACAATCCCTAGTAACCGAGACCCAGTACTTC. Its translation is CASSQSLVTETQYF.

V gene TRBV20-1 combines with J gene TRBJ1-5; D is possibly TRBD1 (5 bases). CDR1 and CDR2 from the germline V gene are DFQATT and SNEGSKA (reference sequence). This CDR3 region has 11 residues. The CDR3 bases are TGCAGCGCCAGGGTCGGTCAGCCCCAGCATTTT. Its protein product is CSARVGQPQHF.